Described below is a single TCR beta chain sequence and its context. Its cognate antigen is unknown. The data were obtained in a study of post-analysis software for immune sequencing data. The overall study: Courses of disease covered relapsing-remitting, secondary progressive and progressive-relapsing multiple sclerosis.

Germline trimming cut 6 bases from V and 4 bases from J; bases unmatched to any gene: 9. Germline values: CDR1 DFQATT, CDR2 SNEGSKA (reference sequence). This CDR3 has 15 amino acids. TCR beta libraries were prepared from cDNA with unique molecular identifiers. A single record per CDR3 protein comes from TCRdb applying MiXCR to the PCR reads. The data show roughly 800,000 distinct CDR3 sequences, 40% to 55% seen once. Study results and limitations: When patients were compared with controls, 5 or 6 TRBV segments were more frequent, TRBV5-6, TRBV5-1 and TRBV20-1 among them. In multiple sclerosis, normalized Chao1 diversity was significantly below that of controls.

Input material: blood. J is TRBJ2-1 and V is TRBV20-1, with 10 bases that match TRBD2. This clonotype originated in a girl between 10 and 17 years old with multiple sclerosis. CDR3 DNA sequence: TGCAGTGCGCATAGGAGGACTAGCGGATACAATGAGCAGTTCTTC. Amino acid sequence: CSAHRRTSGYNEQFF.